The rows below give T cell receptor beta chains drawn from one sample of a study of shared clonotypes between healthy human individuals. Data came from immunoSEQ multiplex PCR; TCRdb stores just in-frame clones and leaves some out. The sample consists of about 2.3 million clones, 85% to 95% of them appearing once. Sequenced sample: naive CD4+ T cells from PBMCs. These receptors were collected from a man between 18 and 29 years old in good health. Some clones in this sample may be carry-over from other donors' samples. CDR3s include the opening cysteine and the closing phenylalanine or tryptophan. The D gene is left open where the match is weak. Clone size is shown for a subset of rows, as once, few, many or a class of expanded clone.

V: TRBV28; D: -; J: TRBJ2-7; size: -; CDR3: CASSFKLLIGGRSSYEQYF; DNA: TGTGCCAGCAGTTTTAAACTCCTGATTGGGGGCAGGAGCTCCTACGAGCAGTACTTC
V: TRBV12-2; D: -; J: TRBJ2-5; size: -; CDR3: CASRLSFWWVQETQYF; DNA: TGTGCAAGTCGCTTATCTTTCTGGTGGGTTCAGGAGACCCAGTACTTC
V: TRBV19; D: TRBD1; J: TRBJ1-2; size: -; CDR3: CASSKSGTAGYNGYTF; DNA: TGTGCCAGTAGTAAATCTGGGACAGCGGGGTATAATGGCTACACCTTC
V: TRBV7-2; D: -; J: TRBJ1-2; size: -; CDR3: CASSSFGYGYTF; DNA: TGTGCCAGCAGCTCATTTGGATATGGCTACACCTTC
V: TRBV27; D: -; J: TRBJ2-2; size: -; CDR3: CASSPRRSAGELFF; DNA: TGTGCCAGCAGTCCAAGACGGTCGGCCGGGGAGCTGTTTTTT
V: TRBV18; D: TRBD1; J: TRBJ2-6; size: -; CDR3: CASSPLQGVYSGANVLTF; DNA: TGTGCCAGCTCACCACTGCAGGGGGTATACTCTGGGGCCAACGTCCTGACTTTC
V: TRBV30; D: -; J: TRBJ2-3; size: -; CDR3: CAWEITDTQYF; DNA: TGTGCCTGGGAGATCACGGATACGCAGTATTTT
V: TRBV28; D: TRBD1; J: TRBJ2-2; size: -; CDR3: CASSDRDSRNTGELFF; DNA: TGTGCCAGCAGTGACCGGGACAGCAGGAACACCGGGGAGCTGTTTTTT
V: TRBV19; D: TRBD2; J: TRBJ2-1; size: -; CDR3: CASSIPGTSGSSSYNEQFF; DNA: TGTGCCAGTAGTATCCCCGGGACTAGCGGGAGTAGCTCCTACAATGAGCAGTTCTTC
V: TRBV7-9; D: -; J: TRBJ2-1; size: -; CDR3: CASSRRADSYNEQFF; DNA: TGTGCCAGCAGCCGACGAGCGGATTCCTACAATGAGCAGTTCTTC
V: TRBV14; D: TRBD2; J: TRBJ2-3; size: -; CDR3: CASSQGLAGGRDTQYF; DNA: TGTGCCAGCAGCCAAGGGCTAGCGGGAGGTCGGGATACGCAGTATTTT
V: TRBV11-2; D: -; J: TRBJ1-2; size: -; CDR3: CASRRLGSAGGLPYGYTF; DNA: TGTGCCAGCAGAAGACTCGGGTCGGCAGGAGGTTTACCCTATGGCTACACCTTC
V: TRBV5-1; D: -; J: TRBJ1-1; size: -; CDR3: CASSLLPDGNTEAFF; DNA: TGCGCCAGCAGCCTACTTCCAGACGGGAACACTGAAGCTTTCTTT
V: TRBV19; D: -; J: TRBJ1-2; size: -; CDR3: CASSLGAKRDVGSYGYTF; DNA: TGTGCCAGTAGTCTGGGGGCGAAACGGGACGTCGGTTCCTATGGCTACACCTTC
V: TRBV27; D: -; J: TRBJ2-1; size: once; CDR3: CASSSYLNEQFF; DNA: TGTGCCAGCAGTTCCTACCTCAATGAGCAGTTCTTC
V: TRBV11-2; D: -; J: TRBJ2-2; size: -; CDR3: CASSLYGSRRANTGELFF; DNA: TGTGCCAGCAGCTTATACGGCTCCAGGAGAGCGAACACCGGGGAGCTGTTTTTT
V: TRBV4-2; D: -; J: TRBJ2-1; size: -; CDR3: CASSQLIGPKDEQFF; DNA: TGTGCCAGCAGCCAACTCATCGGACCTAAGGATGAGCAGTTCTTC
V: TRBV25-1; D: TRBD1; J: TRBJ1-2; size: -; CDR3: CASSEYVTGGASYGYTF; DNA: TGTGCCAGCAGTGAATACGTAACAGGGGGCGCGAGCTATGGCTACACCTTC
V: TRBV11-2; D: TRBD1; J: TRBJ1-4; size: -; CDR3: CASRSGQGIPRRGEKLFF; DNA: TGTGCCAGCAGGTCGGGACAGGGTATTCCCCGCCGAGGCGAAAAACTGTTTTTT
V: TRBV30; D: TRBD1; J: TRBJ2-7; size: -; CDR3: CAWSVLDRRHPSEQYF; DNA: TGTGCCTGGAGTGTACTGGACAGGCGGCATCCTAGTGAGCAGTACTTC
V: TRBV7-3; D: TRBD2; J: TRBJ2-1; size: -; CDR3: CASSFRLAGSYNEQFF; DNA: TGTGCCAGCAGCTTTCGACTAGCGGGTTCCTACAATGAGCAGTTCTTC
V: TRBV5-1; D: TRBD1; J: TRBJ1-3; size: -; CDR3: CASSPGGTGSGNTIYF; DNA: TGCGCCAGCAGCCCGGGGGGGACAGGCTCTGGAAACACCATATATTTT
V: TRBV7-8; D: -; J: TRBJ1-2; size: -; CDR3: CASSLEGVNYGYTF; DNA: TGTGCCAGCAGCTTAGAGGGTGTTAACTATGGCTACACCTTC
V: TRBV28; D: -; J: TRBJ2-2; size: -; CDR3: CASREGGLALTGELFF; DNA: TGTGCCAGCCGAGAAGGGGGGCTAGCCTTGACCGGGGAGCTGTTTTTT
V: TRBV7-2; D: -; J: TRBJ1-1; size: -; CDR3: CASSFRVPREAFF; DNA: TGTGCCAGCAGCTTCCGGGTCCCTCGAGAAGCTTTCTTT
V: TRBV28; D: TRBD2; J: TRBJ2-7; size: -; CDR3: CASRPGLADSYEQYF; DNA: TGTGCCAGCCGACCGGGACTAGCGGACTCCTACGAGCAGTACTTC
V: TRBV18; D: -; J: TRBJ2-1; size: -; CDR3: CASEDTATYNEQFF; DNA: TGTGCCAGCGAGGACACGGCCACTTACAATGAGCAGTTCTTC
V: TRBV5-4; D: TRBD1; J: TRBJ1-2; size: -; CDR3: CASSLGQSHGYTF; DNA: TGTGCCAGCAGCCTGGGACAGAGCCATGGCTACACCTTC
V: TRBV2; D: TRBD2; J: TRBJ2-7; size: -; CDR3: CASSKAGGPSYEQYF; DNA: TGTGCCAGCAGTAAAGCGGGAGGGCCGTCGTACGAGCAGTACTTC
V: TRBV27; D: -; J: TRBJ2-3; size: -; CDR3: CASSSVPPLYTDTQYF; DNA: TGTGCCAGCAGTTCAGTCCCTCCCTTGTACACAGATACGCAGTATTTT
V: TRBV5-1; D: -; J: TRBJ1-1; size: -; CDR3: CASSLVQENTEAFF; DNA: TGCGCCAGCAGCTTGGTTCAGGAGAACACTGAAGCTTTCTTT
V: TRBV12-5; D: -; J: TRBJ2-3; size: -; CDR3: CASGPWGDTQYF; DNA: TGTGCTAGTGGGCCTTGGGGAGATACGCAGTATTTT
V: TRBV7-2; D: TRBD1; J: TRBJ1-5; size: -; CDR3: CASSLDWTGRQPQHF; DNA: TGTGCCAGCAGCTTAGATTGGACAGGGAGGCAGCCCCAGCATTTT
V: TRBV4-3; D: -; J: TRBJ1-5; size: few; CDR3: CASSQDPRGAQHF; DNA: TGCGCCAGCAGCCAAGACCCCCGTGGGGCCCAGCATTTT